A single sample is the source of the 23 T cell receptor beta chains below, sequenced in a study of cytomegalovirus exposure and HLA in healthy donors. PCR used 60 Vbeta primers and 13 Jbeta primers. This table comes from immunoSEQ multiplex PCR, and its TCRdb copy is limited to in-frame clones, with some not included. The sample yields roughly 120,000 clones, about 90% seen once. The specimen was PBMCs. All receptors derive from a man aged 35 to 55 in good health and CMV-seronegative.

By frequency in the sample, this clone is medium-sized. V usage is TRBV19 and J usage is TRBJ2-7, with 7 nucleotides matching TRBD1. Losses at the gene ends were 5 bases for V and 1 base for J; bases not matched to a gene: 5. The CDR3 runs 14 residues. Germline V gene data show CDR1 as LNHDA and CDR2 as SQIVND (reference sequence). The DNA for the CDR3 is TGTGCCAGTAGTTCCTGGGACAGTTCCTACGAGCAGTACTTC. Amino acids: CASSSWDSSYEQYF.

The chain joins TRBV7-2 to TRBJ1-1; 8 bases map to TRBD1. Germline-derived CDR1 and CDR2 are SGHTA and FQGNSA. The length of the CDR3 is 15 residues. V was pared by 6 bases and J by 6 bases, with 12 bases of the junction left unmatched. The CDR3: CASSLTDRVNPEAFF. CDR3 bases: TGTGCCAGCAGTTTAACGGACAGGGTGAATCCTGAAGCTTTCTTT.

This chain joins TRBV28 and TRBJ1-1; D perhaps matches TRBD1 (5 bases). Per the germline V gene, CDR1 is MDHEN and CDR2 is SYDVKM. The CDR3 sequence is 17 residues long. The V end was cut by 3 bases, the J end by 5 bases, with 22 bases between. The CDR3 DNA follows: TGTGCCAGCAGTTTTGTTGTCGGCACCACAGGAGAAACTGAAGCTTTCTTT. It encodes CASSFVVGTTGETEAFF.

This chain's CDR3 is CASRPIKGAIDTEAFF. The CDR3 DNA reads as TGCGCCAGCAGGCCTATCAAGGGGGCTATCGACACTGAAGCTTTCTTT. The chain links TRBV5-1 to TRBJ1-1, with TRBD1 matching over 7 bases. The trim removed 5 bases at V and 3 bases at J, leaving 13 bases unmatched. CDR3 size: 16 residues. CDR1 and CDR2 (germline): SGHRS, YFSETQ.

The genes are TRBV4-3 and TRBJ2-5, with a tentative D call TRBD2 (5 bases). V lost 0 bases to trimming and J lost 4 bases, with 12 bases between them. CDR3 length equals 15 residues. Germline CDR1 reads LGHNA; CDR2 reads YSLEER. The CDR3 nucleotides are TGCGCCAGCAGCCAAGAGAGGGATTTGGGAGAGACCCAGTACTTC. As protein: CASSQERDLGETQYF.

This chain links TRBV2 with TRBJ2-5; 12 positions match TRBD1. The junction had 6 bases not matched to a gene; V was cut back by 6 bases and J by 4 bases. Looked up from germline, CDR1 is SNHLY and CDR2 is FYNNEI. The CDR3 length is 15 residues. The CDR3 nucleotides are TGTGCCAGCAGGGGACAGGGGGCTCAAGGAGAGACCCAGTACTTC. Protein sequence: CASRGQGAQGETQYF.

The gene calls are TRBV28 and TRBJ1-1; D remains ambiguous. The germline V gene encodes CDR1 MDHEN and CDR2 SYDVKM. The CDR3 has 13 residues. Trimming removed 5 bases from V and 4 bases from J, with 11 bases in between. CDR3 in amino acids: CASSLRVSTEAFF. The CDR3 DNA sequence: TGTGCCAGCAGTCTTCGGGTCTCCACTGAAGCTTTCTTT.

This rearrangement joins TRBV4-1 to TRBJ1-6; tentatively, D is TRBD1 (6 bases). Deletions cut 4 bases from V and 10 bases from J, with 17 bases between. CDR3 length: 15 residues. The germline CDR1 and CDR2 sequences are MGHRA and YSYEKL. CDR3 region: CASSPHEGGASPLHF. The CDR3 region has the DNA TGCGCCAGCAGCCCACACGAAGGGGGGGCCTCACCCCTCCACTTT.

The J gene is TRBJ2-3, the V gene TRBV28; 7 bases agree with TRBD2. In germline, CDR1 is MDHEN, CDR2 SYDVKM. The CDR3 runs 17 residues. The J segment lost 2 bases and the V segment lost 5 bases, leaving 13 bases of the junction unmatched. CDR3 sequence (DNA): TGTGCCAGCAGTCGGAATCCAGCGGGGACCTACACAGATACGCAGTATTTT. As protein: CASSRNPAGTYTDTQYF.

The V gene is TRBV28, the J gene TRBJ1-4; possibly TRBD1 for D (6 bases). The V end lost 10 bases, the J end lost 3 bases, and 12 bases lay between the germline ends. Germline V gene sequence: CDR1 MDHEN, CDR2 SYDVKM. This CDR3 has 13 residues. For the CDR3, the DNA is TGTGCCACGAACAGGGTTCCTAATGAAAAACTGTTTTTT. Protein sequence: CATNRVPNEKLFF.

The CDR3 loop is CASSPRSGTGGLETQYF. Here the CDR3 DNA reads TGTGCCAGCAGCCCGCGGTCCGGGACAGGGGGTTTGGAGACCCAGTACTTC. The chain joins TRBV4-2 to TRBJ2-5; 11 bases are shared with TRBD1. The CDR3 totals 17 residues. Germline-derived CDR1 and CDR2 are LGHNA and YNFKEQ. V lost 4 bases and J lost 5; bases outside the gene matches: 12.

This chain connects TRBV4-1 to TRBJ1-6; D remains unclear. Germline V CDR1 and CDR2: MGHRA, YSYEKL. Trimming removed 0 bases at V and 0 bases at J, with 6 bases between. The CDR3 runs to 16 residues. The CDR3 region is CASSQEGSSYNSPLHF. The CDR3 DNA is TGCGCCAGCAGCCAAGAAGGGAGCTCCTATAATTCACCCCTCCACTTT.

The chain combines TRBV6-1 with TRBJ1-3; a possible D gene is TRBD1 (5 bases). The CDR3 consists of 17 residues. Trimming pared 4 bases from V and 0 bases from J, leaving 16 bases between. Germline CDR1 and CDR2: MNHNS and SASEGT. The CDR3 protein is CASSGSALGLSGNTIYF. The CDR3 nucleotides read TGTGCCAGCAGTGGATCGGCATTGGGGCTCTCTGGAAACACCATATATTTT.

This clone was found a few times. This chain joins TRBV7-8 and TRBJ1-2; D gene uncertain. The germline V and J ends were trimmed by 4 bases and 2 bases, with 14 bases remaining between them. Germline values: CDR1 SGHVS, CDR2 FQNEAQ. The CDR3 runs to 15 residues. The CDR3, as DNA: TGTGCCAGCAGCTCCCGAGGGCCCGTAAACTATGGCTACACCTTC. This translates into CASSSRGPVNYGYTF. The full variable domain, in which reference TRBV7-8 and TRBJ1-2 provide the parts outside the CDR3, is GAGVSQSPRYKVAKRGQDVALRCDPISGHVSLFWYQQALGQGPEFLTYFQNEAQLDKSGLPSDRFFAERPEGSVSTLKIQRTQQEDSAVYLCASSSRGPVNYGYTFGSGTRLTVV.

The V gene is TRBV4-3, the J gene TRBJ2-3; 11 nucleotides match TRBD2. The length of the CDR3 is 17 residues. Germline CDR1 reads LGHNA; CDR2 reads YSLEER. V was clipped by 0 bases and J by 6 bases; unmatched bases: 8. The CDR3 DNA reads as TGCGCCAGCAGCCAAGATCCCCTAGCGGGGGGAAAGGATACGCAGTATTTT. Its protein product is CASSQDPLAGGKDTQYF.

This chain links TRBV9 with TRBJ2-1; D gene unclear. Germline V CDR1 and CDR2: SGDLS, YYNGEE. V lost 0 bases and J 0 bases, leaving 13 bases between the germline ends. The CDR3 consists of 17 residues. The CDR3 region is CASSVGPSVSSYNEQFF. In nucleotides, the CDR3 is TGTGCCAGCAGCGTAGGCCCCTCGGTGAGCTCCTACAATGAGCAGTTCTTC.

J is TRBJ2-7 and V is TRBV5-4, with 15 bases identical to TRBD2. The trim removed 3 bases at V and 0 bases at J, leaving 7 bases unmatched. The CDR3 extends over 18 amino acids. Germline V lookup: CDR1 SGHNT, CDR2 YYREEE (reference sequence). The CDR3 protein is CASSSGLAGGLSSYEQYF. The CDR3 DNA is TGTGCCAGCAGCTCGGGACTAGCGGGGGGCTTAAGCTCCTACGAGCAGTACTTC. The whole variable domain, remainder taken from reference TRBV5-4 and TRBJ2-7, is ETGVTQSPTHLIKTRGQQVTLRCSSQSGHNTVSWYQQALGQGPQFIFQYYREEENGRGNFPPRFSGLQFPNYSSELNVNALELDDSALYLCASSSGLAGGLSSYEQYFGPGTRLTVT.

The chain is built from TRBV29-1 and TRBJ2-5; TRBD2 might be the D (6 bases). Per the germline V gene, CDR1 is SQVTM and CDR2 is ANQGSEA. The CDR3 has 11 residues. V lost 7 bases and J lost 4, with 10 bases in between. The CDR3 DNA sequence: TGCAGCGGGAGGGATGGAGAGACCCAGTACTTC. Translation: CSGRDGETQYF.

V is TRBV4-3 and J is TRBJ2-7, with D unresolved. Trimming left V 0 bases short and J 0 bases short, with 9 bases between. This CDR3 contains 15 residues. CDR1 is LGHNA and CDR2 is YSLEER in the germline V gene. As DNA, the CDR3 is TGCGCCAGCAGCCAAGATGAAGCCATCTCCTACGAGCAGTACTTC. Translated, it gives CASSQDEAISYEQYF.

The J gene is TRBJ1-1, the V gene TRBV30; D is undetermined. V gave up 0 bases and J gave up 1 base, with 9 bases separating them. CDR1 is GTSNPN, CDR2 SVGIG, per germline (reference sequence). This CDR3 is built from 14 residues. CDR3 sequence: CAWSVPGRNTEAFF. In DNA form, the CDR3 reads TGTGCCTGGAGTGTACCAGGCAGGAACACTGAAGCTTTCTTT.

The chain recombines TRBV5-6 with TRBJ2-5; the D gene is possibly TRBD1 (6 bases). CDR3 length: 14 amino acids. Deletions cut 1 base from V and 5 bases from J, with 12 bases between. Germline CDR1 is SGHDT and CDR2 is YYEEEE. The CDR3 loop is CASSLYTGTETQYF. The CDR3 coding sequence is TGTGCCAGCAGCTTGTATACAGGGACGGAGACCCAGTACTTC.

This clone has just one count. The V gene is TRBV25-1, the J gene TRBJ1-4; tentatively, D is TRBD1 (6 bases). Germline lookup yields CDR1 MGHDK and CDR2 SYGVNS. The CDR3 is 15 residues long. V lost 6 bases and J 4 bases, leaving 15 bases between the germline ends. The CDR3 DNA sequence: TGTGCCAGCAGCCCCCATACAGGGTTTAATGAAAAACTGTTTTTT. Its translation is CASSPHTGFNEKLFF.

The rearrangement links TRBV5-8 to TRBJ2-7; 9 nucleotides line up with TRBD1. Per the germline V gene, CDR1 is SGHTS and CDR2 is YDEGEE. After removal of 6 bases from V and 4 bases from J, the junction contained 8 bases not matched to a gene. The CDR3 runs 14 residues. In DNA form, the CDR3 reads TGTGCCAGCAAATCCGGACAGGGGCCTTACGAGCAGTACTTC. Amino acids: CASKSGQGPYEQYF.